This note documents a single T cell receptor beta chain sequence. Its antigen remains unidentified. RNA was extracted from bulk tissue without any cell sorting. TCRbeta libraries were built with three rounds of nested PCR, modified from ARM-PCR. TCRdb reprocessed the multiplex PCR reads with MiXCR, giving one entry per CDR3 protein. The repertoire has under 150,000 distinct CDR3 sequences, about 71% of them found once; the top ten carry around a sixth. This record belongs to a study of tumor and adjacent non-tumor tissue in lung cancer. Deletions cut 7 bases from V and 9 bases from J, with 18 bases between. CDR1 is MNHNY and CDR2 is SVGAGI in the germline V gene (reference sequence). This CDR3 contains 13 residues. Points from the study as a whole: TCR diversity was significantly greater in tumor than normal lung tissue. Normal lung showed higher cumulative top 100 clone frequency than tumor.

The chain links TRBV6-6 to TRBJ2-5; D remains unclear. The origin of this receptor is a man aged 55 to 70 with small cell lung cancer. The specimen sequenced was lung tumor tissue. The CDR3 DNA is TGTGCCAGCATCCCGAACCTCTTTGGGCCCCAGTACTTC. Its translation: CASIPNLFGPQYF.